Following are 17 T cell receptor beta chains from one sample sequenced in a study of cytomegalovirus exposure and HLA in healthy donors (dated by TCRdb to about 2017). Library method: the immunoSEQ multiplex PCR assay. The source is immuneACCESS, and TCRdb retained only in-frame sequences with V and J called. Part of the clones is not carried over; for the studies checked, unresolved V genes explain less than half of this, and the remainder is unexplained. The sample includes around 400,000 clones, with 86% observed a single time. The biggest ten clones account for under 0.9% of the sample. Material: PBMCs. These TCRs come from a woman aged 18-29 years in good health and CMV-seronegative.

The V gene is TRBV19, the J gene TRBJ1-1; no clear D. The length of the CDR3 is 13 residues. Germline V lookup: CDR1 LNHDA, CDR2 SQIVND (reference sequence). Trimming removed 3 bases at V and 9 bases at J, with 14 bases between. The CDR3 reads CASSIAGIPQAFF. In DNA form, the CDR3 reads TGTGCCAGTAGTATTGCGGGGATCCCCCAAGCTTTCTTT.

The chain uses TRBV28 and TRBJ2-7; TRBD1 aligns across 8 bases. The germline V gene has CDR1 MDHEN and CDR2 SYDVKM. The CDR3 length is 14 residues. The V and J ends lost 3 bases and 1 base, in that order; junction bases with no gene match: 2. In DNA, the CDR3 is TGTGCCAGCAGTTTCAGGGGGCTATCCTACGAGCAGTACTTC. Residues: CASSFRGLSYEQYF.

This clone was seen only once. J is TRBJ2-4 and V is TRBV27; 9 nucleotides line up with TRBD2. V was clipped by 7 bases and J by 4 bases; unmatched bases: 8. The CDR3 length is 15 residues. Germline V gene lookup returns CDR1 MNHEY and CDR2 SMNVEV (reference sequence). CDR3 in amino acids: CASTSAGGPKNIQYF. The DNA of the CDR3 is TGTGCCAGCACTTCGGCGGGAGGGCCAAAAAACATTCAGTACTTC.

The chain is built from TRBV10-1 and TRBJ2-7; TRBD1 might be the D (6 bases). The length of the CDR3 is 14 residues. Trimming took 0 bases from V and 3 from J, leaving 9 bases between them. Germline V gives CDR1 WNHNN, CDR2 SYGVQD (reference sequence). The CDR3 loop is CASSESQGIYEQYF. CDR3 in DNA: TGCGCCAGCAGTGAGTCCCAGGGGATCTACGAGCAGTACTTC.

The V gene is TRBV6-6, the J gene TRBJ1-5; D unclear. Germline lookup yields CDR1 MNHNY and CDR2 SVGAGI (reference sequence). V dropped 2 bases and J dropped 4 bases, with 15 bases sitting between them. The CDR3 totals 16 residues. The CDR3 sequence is CASSYGDRGPNQPQHF. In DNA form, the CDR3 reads TGTGCCAGCAGTTACGGGGATCGAGGGCCTAATCAGCCCCAGCATTTT.

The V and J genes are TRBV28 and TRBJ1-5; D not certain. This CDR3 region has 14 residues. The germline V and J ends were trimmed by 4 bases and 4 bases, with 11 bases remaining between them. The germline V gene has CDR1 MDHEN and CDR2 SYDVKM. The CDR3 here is CASSSAGRNQPQHF. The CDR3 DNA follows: TGTGCCAGCAGTTCCGCCGGGAGAAATCAGCCCCAGCATTTT.

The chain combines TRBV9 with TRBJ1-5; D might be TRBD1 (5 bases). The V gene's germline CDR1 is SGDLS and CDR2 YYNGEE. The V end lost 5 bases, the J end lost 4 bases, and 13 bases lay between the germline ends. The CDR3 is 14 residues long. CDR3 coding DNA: TGTGCCAGCAGTGGAGGGGTCGGTAATCAGCCCCAGCATTTT. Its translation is CASSGGVGNQPQHF.

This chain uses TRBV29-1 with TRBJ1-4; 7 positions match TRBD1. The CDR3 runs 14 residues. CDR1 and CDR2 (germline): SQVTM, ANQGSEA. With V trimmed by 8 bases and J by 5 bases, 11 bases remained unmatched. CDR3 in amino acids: CSMRRTGENEKLFF. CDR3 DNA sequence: TGCAGCATGCGAAGGACAGGCGAGAATGAAAAACTGTTTTTT.

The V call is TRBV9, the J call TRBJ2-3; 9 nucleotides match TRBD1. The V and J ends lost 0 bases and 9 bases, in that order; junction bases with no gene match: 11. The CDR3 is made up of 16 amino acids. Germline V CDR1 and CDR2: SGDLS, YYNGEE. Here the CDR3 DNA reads TGTGCCAGCAGCGTAGAAATGGGACAGGGTAAGAGGACGCAGTATTTT. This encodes CASSVEMGQGKRTQYF.

CDR3 coding DNA: TGCGCCAGCAGCCCTCCCGGGACACCCGAAGCTTTCTTT. This codes for CASSPPGTPEAFF. The rearrangement joins TRBV4-1 to TRBJ1-1; D is possibly TRBD1 (6 bases). Germline-derived CDR1 and CDR2 are MGHRA and YSYEKL. Trimming took 4 bases from V and 8 from J, leaving 14 bases between them. The CDR3 length is 13 residues.

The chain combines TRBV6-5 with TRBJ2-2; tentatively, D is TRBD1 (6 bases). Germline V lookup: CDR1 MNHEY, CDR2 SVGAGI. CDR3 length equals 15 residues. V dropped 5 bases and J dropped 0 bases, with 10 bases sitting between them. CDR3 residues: CASSPGQPNTGELFF. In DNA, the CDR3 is TGTGCCAGCAGTCCGGGACAACCGAACACCGGGGAGCTGTTTTTT.

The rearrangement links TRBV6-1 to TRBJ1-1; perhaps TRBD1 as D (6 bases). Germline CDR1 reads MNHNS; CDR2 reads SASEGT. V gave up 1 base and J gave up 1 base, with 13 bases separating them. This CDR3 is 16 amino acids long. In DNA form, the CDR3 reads TGTGCCAGCAGTGAAGGCACGGGCAGGGGGAACACTGAAGCTTTCTTT. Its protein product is CASSEGTGRGNTEAFF.

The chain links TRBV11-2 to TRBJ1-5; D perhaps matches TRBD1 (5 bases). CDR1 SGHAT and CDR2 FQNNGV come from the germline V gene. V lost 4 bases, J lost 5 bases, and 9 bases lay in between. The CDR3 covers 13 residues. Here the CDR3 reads CASSSQVHQPQHF. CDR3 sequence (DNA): TGTGCCAGCAGCTCACAGGTGCATCAGCCCCAGCATTTT.

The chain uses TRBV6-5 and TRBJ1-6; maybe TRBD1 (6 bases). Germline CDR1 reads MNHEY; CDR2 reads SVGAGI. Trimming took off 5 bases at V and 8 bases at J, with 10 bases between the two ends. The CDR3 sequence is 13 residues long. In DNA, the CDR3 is TGTGCCAGCAGTCCAGGGGAAGATTCACCCCTCCACTTT. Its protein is CASSPGEDSPLHF.

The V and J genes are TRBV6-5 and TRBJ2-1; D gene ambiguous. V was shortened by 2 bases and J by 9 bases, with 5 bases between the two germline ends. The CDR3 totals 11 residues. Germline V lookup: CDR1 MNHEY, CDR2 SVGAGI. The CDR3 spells CASSYRGEQFF. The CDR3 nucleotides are TGTGCCAGCAGTTACCGCGGTGAGCAGTTCTTC.

This chain's CDR3 is CATSRPAGETQYF. Here the CDR3 DNA reads TGTGCCACCAGCAGACCGGCGGGGGAGACCCAGTACTTC. The genes are TRBV15 and TRBJ2-5, with D perhaps TRBD2 (6 bases). Trimming left V 2 bases short and J 5 bases short, with 9 bases between. Germline V gene sequence: CDR1 LNHNV, CDR2 YYDKDF (reference sequence). This CDR3 is built from 13 residues. The whole variable domain, filled in from reference TRBV15 and TRBJ2-5, reads DAMVIQNPRYQVTQFGKPVTLSCSQTLNHNVMYWYQQKSSQAPKLLFHYYDKDFNNEADTPDNFQSRRPNTSFCFLDIRSPGLGDTAMYLCATSRPAGETQYFGPGTRLLVL.

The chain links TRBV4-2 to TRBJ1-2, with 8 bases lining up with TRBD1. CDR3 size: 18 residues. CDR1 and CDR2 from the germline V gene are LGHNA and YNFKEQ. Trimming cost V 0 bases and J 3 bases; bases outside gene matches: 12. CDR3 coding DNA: TGTGCCAGCAGCCAAGAAGGGATGGGTCAGGGGGCAGACTATGGCTACACCTTC. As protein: CASSQEGMGQGADYGYTF.